This T cell receptor (beta chain) is drawn from a study of T cell responses to AZD1222 COVID-19 vaccine. Trimming took 0 bases from V and 2 from J, leaving 8 bases between them. There are 14 residues in the CDR3. Germline CDR1 SGHDT, CDR2 YYEEEE. Repertoires were generated with immunoSEQ multiplex PCR, while TCRdb's copy carries only in-frame clones and drops some. Of about 120,000 clones listed, more than 85% are singletons. The clonotype was recovered from an adult who received the AZD1222 COVID-19 vaccine. The source material was peripheral blood, sampled 28 days after the second AZD1222 dose. V is TRBV5-6 and J is TRBJ1-1; no clear D gene. The CDR3 bases are TGTGCCAGCAGCTTGGGGACCCACAACACTGAAGCTTTCTTT. Protein sequence: CASSLGTHNTEAFF.